Below are 10 T cell receptor beta chains sequenced from a single sample in a study of memory CD8 T cells in hepatitis C reinfection (dated by TCRdb to 2016 to 2017). Library prep was done by the immunoSEQ multiplex PCR assay. TCRdb limited this immuneACCESS table to in-frame rearrangements with V and J called. A share of clones is missing; checked studies link under half to unresolved V genes, and the rest is unexplained. The sample table records about 46,000 clones; about 91% of these occur just once. The ten largest clones capture more than 0.65% of the sample. This specimen's time point label, interpreted: late/post reinfection, 12 to 24 weeks after detection. TCR sequencing was performed on the sorted cells directly ex vivo, without any in vitro expansion beforehand. Source material: naive CD8+ T cells sorted from blood. What this sample's cell subset or site label stands for: total naive CD8+CD45RO- T cells. All receptors come from a man younger than 35 with hepatitis C virus infection.

This chain joins TRBV6-6 and TRBJ1-1, with TRBD1 identical over 7 bases. Per germline, CDR1 MNHNY and CDR2 SVGAGI (reference sequence). This CDR3 has 12 residues. After removal of 7 bases from V and 3 bases from J, the junction contained 2 bases not matched to a gene. DNA for the CDR3: TGTGCCAGCAACAGGGGCGACACTGAAGCTTTCTTT. Translating gives CASNRGDTEAFF.

The V gene is TRBV6-1, the J gene TRBJ2-7, with D possibly being TRBD2 (6 bases). Germline V CDR1 and CDR2: MNHNS, SASEGT. The CDR3 runs to 15 residues. Trimming left V 6 bases short and J 3 bases short, with 18 bases between. Here the CDR3 DNA reads TGTGCCAGCAGCTTGGGACTCGACAACCTCTACGAGCAGTACTTC. Encoded protein: CASSLGLDNLYEQYF.

The chain is built from TRBV7-9 and TRBJ2-3, with D possibly matching TRBD1 (5 bases). CDR3 length: 14 amino acids. Germline V gene lookup returns CDR1 SEHNR and CDR2 FQNEAQ (reference sequence). Trimming cost V 8 bases and J 4 bases, with 16 bases left between them. As DNA, the CDR3 is TGTGCCAGCTCCAGGGCGGACCGGGCAGATACGCAGTATTTT. Translating it yields CASSRADRADTQYF.

This clone appeared a single time. V gene TRBV18 combines with J gene TRBJ2-2; D possibly corresponds to TRBD1 (5 bases). Germline CDR1 and CDR2: KGHSH and LQKENI. Trimming removed 2 bases at V and 5 bases at J, with 15 bases between. This CDR3 region has 16 residues. CDR3: CASSPYPEKGTGELFF. The CDR3 nucleotides read TGTGCCAGCTCACCATACCCGGAGAAGGGGACCGGGGAGCTGTTTTTT.

The CDR3 is CASSLSGPHTEAFF. The DNA of the CDR3 is TGTGCCAGCAGTTTATCGGGCCCCCACACTGAAGCTTTCTTT. The chain recombines TRBV27 with TRBJ1-1; D gene ambiguous. Germline CDR1 reads MNHEY; CDR2 reads SMNVEV (reference sequence). CDR3 length equals 14 residues. The ends were cut back, 0 bases at V and 3 bases at J, with 8 bases in the middle.

The V call is TRBV5-1, the J call TRBJ2-7; 7 nucleotides agree with TRBD2. The germline CDR1 and CDR2 sequences are SGHRS and YFSETQ. The CDR3 is made up of 14 amino acids. V shed 4 bases and J 6 bases; nucleotides not matched to a gene: 10. The CDR3 protein is CASSPGEGPTEQYF. DNA for the CDR3: TGCGCCAGCAGCCCGGGGGAGGGACCAACCGAGCAGTACTTC.

J is TRBJ1-6 and V is TRBV7-6; D not certain. The CDR3 runs 18 residues. Looked up from germline, CDR1 is SGHVS and CDR2 is FNYEAQ. V gave up 3 bases and J gave up 0 bases, with 15 bases separating them. CDR3 nucleotides: TGTGCCAGCAGCTTGTACGCGGGCGGAAACTCCTATAATTCACCCCTCCACTTT. Protein product: CASSLYAGGNSYNSPLHF.

CDR3 coding DNA: TGTGCCAGCAGTTTGCAGGGCTTGGGGGGACAGCCCCAGCATTTT. It encodes CASSLQGLGGQPQHF. The V gene is TRBV27, the J gene TRBJ1-5; possible D gene TRBD1, 5 bases. The CDR3 spans 15 residues. Germline CDR1 MNHEY, CDR2 SMNVEV (reference sequence). Trimming took off 3 bases at V and 7 bases at J, with 16 bases between the two ends.

J is TRBJ1-2 and V is TRBV7-9; D not certain. CDR1 is SEHNR, CDR2 FQNEAQ, per germline (reference sequence). V was pared by 4 bases and J by 8 bases, with 17 bases between. The CDR3 runs 14 residues. The CDR3 is CASSSLSNREGYTF. The CDR3 nucleotides are TGTGCCAGCAGCTCCCTCTCGAACCGGGAGGGCTACACCTTC.

V usage is TRBV11-2 and J usage is TRBJ2-2; weak D call: TRBD2 (6 bases). The V gene lost 5 bases and the J gene lost 9 bases, with 13 bases spanning the gap. The CDR3 spans 13 residues. The germline CDR1 and CDR2 sequences are SGHAT and FQNNGV. In nucleotides, the CDR3 is TGTGCCAGCAGCCCCAGACTAGTATGGGAGCTGTTTTTT. This encodes CASSPRLVWELFF.